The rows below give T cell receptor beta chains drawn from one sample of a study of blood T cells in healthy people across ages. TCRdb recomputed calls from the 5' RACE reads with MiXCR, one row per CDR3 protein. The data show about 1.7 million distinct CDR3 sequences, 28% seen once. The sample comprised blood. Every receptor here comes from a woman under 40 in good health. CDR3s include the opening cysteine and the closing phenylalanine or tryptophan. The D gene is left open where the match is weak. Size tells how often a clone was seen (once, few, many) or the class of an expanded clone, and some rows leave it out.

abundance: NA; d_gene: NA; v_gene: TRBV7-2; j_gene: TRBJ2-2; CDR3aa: CAPRRTNTGELFF; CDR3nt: TGTGCCCCCCGGCGGACGAACACCGGGGAGCTGTTTTTT
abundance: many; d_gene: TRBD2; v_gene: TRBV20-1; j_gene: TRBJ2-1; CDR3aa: CSARDRGLAGRGEQFF; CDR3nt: TGCAGTGCTAGAGACCGGGGACTAGCGGGGAGGGGGGAGCAGTTCTTC
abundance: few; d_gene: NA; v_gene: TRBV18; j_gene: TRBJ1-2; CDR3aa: CASSPATVNYGYTF; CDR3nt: TGTGCCAGCTCACCTGCGACAGTTAACTATGGCTACACCTTC
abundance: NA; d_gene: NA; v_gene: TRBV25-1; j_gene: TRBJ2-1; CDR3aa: CASSESAPYNEQFF; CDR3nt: TGTGCCAGCAGTGAATCCGCCCCCTACAATGAGCAGTTCTTC
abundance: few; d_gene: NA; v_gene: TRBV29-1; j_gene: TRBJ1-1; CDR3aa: CSVGAKINPAFF; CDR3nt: TGCAGCGTTGGGGCGAAAATAAACCCAGCTTTCTTT
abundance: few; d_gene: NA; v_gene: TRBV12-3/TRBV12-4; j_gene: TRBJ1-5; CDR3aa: CASSLSREPNQPQHF; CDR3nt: TGTGCCAGCAGTCTGTCCAGGGAACCCAATCAGCCCCAGCATTTT
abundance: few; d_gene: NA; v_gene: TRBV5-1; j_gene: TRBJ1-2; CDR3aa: CASSSFRGMGSDGYTF; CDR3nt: TGCGCCAGCAGCTCATTTAGGGGAATGGGGTCTGACGGCTACACCTTC
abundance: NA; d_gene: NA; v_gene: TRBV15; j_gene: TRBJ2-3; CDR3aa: CATRDITDTQYF; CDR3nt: TGTGCCACCAGGGACATCACAGATACGCAGTATTTT
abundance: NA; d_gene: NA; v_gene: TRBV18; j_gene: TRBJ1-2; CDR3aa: CASSLESKPHGYTF; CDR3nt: TGTGCCAGCTCACTCGAGAGCAAGCCCCATGGCTACACCTTC
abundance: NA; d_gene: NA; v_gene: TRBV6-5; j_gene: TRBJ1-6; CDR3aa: CASNRGAGSPLHF; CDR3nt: TGTGCCAGCAATCGAGGGGCTGGTTCACCCCTCCACTTT
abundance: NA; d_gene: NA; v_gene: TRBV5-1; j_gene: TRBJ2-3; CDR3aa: CAVGPGNTDTQYF; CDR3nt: TGCGCCGTAGGACCAGGCAACACAGATACGCAGTATTTT
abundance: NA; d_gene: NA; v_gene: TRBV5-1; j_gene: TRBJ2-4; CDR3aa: CASSPQVAGNHERYF; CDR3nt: TGCGCCAGCAGCCCCCAGGTGGCGGGGAACCACGAGCGGTACTTC
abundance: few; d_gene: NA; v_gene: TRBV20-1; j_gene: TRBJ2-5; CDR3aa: CSANPGVQETQYF; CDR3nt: TGCAGTGCCAACCCGGGGGTGCAAGAGACCCAGTACTTC
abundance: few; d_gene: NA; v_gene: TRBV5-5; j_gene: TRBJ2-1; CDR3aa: CASSLNGINEQFF; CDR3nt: TGTGCCAGCAGCTTGAACGGGATCAATGAGCAGTTCTTC
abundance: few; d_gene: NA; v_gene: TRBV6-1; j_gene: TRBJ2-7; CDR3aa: CASSERTSYEQYF; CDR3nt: TGTGCCAGCAGTGAGCGCACCTCCTACGAGCAGTACTTC
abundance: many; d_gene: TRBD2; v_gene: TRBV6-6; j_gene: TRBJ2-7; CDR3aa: CASSYVLAGVSYEQYF; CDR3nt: TGTGCCAGCAGTTACGTCCTAGCGGGGGTGTCCTACGAGCAGTACTTC
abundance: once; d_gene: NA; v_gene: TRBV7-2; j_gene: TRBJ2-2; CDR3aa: CASSLVIDYTGELFF; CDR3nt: TGTGCCAGCAGCTTAGTTATAGATTACACCGGGGAGCTGTTTTTT
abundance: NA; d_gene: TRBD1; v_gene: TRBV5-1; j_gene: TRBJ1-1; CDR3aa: CASSEYRGNTEAFF; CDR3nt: TGCGCCAGCAGCGAATACAGGGGGAACACTGAAGCTTTCTTT
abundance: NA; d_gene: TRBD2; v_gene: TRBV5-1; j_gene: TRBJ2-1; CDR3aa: CASSAGLAYDNEQFF; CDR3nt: TGCGCCAGCAGCGCGGGACTAGCGTACGACAATGAGCAGTTCTTC
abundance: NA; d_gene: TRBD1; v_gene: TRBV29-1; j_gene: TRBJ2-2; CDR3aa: CSARTGFANTGELFF; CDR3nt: TGCAGCGCCCGGACAGGGTTTGCGAACACCGGGGAGCTGTTTTTT
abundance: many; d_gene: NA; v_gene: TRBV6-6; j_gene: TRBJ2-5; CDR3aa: CASSYHIQETQYF; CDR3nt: TGTGCCAGCAGTTACCATATTCAAGAGACCCAGTACTTC
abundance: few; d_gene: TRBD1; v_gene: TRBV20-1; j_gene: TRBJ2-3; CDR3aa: CSARIVGGKTLTDTQYF; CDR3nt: TGCAGTGCGAGAATCGTAGGGGGCAAAACTCTCACAGATACGCAGTATTTT
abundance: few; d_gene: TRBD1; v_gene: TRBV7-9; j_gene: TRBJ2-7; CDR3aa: CASSWPGQGITEQYF; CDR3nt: TGTGCCAGCAGCTGGCCGGGACAGGGAATTACGGAGCAGTACTTC
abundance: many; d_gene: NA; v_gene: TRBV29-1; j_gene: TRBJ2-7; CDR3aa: CSVRITYEQYF; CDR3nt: TGCAGCGTCAGGATCACCTACGAGCAGTACTTC
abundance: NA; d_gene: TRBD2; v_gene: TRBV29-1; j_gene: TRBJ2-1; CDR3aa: CSVRGGKETQFF; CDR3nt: TGCAGCGTTCGGGGGGGAAAAGAGACCCAGTTCTTC
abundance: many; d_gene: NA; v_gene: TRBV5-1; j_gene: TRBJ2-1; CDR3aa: CASSLYSRGSYNEQFF; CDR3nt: TGCGCCAGCAGCTTATACTCAAGGGGCTCCTACAATGAGCAGTTCTTC
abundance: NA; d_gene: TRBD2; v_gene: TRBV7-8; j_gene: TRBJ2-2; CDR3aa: CASSFYLAGGFTGELFF; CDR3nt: TGTGCCAGCAGCTTTTACTTAGCGGGGGGATTTACCGGGGAGCTGTTTTTT
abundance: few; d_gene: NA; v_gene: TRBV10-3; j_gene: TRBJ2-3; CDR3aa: CAIGGNPDTQYF; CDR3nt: TGTGCCATCGGAGGAAACCCAGATACGCAGTATTTT
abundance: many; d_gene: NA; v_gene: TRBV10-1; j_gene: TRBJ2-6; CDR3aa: CASSEHSGANVLTF; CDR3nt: TGCGCCAGCAGTGAGCACTCTGGGGCCAACGTCCTGACTTTC
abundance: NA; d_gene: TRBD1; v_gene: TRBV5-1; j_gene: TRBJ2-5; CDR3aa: CASSPGIGTGGEAQYF; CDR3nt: TGCGCCAGCAGCCCGGGTATTGGCACAGGGGGAGAGGCCCAGTACTTC
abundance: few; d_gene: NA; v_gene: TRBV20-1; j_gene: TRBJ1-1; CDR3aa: CSARATGNTEAFF; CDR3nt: TGCAGTGCTAGGGCCACGGGGAACACTGAAGCTTTCTTT
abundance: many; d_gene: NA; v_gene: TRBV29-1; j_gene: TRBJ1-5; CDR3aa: CSVEPGGNQPQHF; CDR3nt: TGCAGCGTTGAACCGGGAGGCAATCAGCCCCAGCATTTT
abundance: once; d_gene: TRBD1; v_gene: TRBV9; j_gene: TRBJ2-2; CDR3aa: CANSAYTGGPGELFF; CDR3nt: TGTGCCAACAGCGCTTACACAGGGGGCCCCGGGGAGCTGTTTTTT
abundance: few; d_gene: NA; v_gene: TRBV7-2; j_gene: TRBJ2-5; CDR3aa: CASSLAVGSGETQYF; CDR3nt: TGTGCCAGCAGCTTAGCGGTGGGGAGCGGAGAGACCCAGTACTTC
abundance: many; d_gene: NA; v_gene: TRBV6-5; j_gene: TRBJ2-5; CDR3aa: CASSPASGEMLETQYF; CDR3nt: TGTGCCAGCAGTCCGGCGTCGGGCGAGATGTTGGAGACCCAGTACTTC
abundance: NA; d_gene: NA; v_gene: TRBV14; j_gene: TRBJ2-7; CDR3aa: CASSPSSSSGEQYF; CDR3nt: TGTGCCAGCAGCCCCTCTAGCAGCTCGGGCGAGCAGTACTTC
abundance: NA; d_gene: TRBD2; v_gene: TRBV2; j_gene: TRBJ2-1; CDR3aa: CASSEGLAGGPRINEQFF; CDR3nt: TGTGCCAGCAGTGAAGGGCTAGCGGGAGGGCCACGAATCAATGAGCAGTTCTTC
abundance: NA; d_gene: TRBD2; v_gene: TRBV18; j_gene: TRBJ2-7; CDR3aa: CASSPPSGSVGNEQYF; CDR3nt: TGTGCCAGCTCACCACCGAGCGGGAGCGTGGGCAATGAGCAGTACTTC
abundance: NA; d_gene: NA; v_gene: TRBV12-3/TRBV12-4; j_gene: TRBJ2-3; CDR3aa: CASSDSGSGRRDTQYF; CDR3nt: TGTGCCAGCAGCGACTCCGGGTCTGGGCGGAGGGATACGCAGTATTTT
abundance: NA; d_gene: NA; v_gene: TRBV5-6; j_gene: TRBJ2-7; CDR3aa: CASSLEGSASYEQYF; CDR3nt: TGTGCCAGCAGCTTGGAGGGCAGCGCCTCCTACGAGCAGTACTTC
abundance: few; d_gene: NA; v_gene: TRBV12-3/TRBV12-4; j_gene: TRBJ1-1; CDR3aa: CASGKDSTEAFF; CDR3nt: TGTGCCAGCGGGAAAGACAGCACTGAAGCTTTCTTT
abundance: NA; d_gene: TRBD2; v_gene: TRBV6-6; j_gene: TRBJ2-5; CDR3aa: CASSQPPASGRTETQYF; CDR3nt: TGTGCCAGCAGTCAGCCCCCGGCTAGCGGGAGGACTGAGACCCAGTACTTC
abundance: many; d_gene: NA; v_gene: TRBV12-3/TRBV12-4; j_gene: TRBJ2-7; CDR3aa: CASSSLYRPYEQYF; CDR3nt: TGTGCCAGCAGTTCCCTTTATCGTCCCTACGAGCAGTACTTC
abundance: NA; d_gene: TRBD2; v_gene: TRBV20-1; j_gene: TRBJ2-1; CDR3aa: CSAALAGGPSYNEQFF; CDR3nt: TGCAGTGCTGCACTAGCGGGAGGGCCCTCCTACAATGAGCAGTTCTTC
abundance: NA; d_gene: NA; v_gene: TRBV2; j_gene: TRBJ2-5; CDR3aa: CASNFGPSETQYF; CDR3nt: TGTGCCAGCAATTTTGGACCGTCAGAGACCCAGTACTTC
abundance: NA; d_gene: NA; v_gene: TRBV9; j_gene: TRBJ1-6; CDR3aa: CASSGGPINSPLHF; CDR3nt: TGTGCCAGCAGCGGGGGGCCCATTAATTCACCCCTCCACTTT
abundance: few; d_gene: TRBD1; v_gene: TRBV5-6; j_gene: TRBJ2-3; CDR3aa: CASSADRGIGDTQYF; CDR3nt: TGTGCCAGCAGCGCGGACAGGGGAATTGGAGATACGCAGTATTTT
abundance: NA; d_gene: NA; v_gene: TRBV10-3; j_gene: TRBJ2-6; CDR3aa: CAISESFGANVLTF; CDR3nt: TGTGCCATCAGTGAGTCATTTGGGGCCAACGTCCTGACTTTC
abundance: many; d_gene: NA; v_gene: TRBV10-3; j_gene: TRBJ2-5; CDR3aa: CAISGGLAETQYF; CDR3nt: TGTGCCATCAGCGGGGGGCTAGCTGAGACCCAGTACTTC
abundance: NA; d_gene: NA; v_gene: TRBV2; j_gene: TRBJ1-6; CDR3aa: CASSEDLSSYNSPLHF; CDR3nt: TGTGCCAGCAGTGAGGACCTAAGCTCCTATAATTCACCCCTCCACTTT
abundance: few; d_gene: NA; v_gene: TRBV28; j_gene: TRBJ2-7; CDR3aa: CASRGGATYEQYF; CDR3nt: TGTGCCAGCAGGGGGGGGGCTACCTACGAGCAGTACTTC
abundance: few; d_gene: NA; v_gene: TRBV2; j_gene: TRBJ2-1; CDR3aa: CASTLPPASSYNEQFF; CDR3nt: TGTGCCAGCACCTTACCCCCAGCCAGCTCCTACAATGAGCAGTTCTTC
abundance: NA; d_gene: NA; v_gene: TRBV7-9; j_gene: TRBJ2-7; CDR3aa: CASSFVASTGRNEQYF; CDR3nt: TGTGCCAGCAGCTTTGTAGCTTCGACAGGGAGGAACGAGCAGTACTTC